These T cell receptor beta chains were read from a single sample in a study of cytomegalovirus exposure and HLA in healthy donors. Using immunoSEQ multiplex PCR, the repertoire was profiled, and TCRdb retains in-frame clones only, with some absent. This table holds approximately 130,000 clones. Sequenced sample: PBMCs. These receptors all come from a woman aged 55-70 years in good health and CMV-seronegative. The CDR3 runs from the conserved cysteine through the conserved F or W. The order of the fields is D gene, V gene, J gene, CDR3 protein, CDR3 DNA. A D gene is named only where the DNA matches it firmly.

NA,TRBV27,TRBJ2-4,CASGESKNIQYF,TGTGCCTCGGGGGAGTCCAAAAACATTCAGTACTTC
NA,TRBV7-5,TRBJ2-5,CARSARDSTVHEYF,TGTGCCAGAAGCGCCCGGGACTCGACAGTGCATGAGTACTTC
NA,TRBV6-5,TRBJ1-1,CASSYSNSEQYEAFF,TGTGCCAGCAGTTACTCGAATTCGGAACAGTATGAAGCTTTCTTT
NA,TRBV10-2,TRBJ2-1,CASSRWKGKSYNEQFF,TGCGCCAGCTCCCGATGGAAGGGGAAATCCTACAATGAGCAGTTCTTC
NA,TRBV7-9,TRBJ2-7,CASSLGSGTGEQYF,TGTGCCAGCAGCTTAGGATCCGGTACGGGCGAGCAGTACTTC
TRBD1,TRBV28,TRBJ2-5,CASRGTAQETQYF,TGTGCCAGCAGAGGGACAGCCCAAGAGACCCAGTACTTC
NA,TRBV9,TRBJ2-7,CASSAPGTPYEQYF,TGTGCCAGCAGCGCCCCCGGGACACCTTACGAGCAGTACTTC
TRBD2,TRBV18,TRBJ2-1,CASSPIPSGVSYNEQFF,TGTGCCAGCTCTCCTATTCCTAGCGGGGTCTCCTACAATGAGCAGTTCTTC
TRBD2,TRBV25-1,TRBJ2-2,CASSGTSGRISNTGELFF,TGTGCCAGCTCCGGGACTAGCGGGAGGATATCGAACACCGGGGAGCTGTTTTTT
TRBD1,TRBV6-6,TRBJ1-1,CASSSGTGRNTEAFF,TGTGCCAGCAGCAGCGGGACAGGGCGGAACACTGAAGCTTTCTTT
NA,TRBV6-1,TRBJ2-7,CASSEAPRLVYEQYF,TGTGCCAGCAGTGAAGCGCCCAGGCTCGTATACGAGCAGTACTTC
NA,TRBV5-4,TRBJ2-7,CASSNIGQGSYEQYF,TGTGCCAGCAGCAATATCGGTCAGGGGTCCTACGAGCAGTACTTC
NA,TRBV20-1,TRBJ1-6,CSASPEGTLHF,TGCAGTGCTAGTCCGGAGGGGACCCTCCACTTT
TRBD1,TRBV5-5,TRBJ2-7,CASSREGTGIYEQYF,TGTGCCAGCAGCCGAGAGGGGACAGGCATCTACGAGCAGTACTTC
NA,TRBV4-1,TRBJ1-2,CASSPPTIGSGGYTF,TGCGCCAGCAGCCCCCCCACGATCGGGTCGGGTGGCTACACCTTC
NA,TRBV25-1,TRBJ2-7,CASSDTGYEQYF,TGTGCCAGCAGTGACACAGGCTACGAGCAGTACTTC
TRBD2,TRBV7-8,TRBJ2-7,CASSPSGGLTYEQYF,TGTGCCAGCAGCCCCAGCGGGGGGTTAACCTACGAGCAGTACTTC
TRBD2,TRBV10-3,TRBJ2-7,CAISGTSGSYEQYF,TGTGCCATCTCTGGGACTAGCGGTTCCTACGAGCAGTACTTC
TRBD2,TRBV5-4,TRBJ2-1,CASSLGAGDNEQFF,TGTGCCAGCAGCCTTGGGGCGGGGGACAATGAGCAGTTCTTC
TRBD1,TRBV28,TRBJ1-4,CASSPGQVGEKLFF,TGTGCCAGCAGCCCAGGACAGGTCGGAGAAAAACTGTTTTTT
NA,TRBV27,TRBJ1-4,CASSLLAGRGEKLFF,TGTGCCAGCAGTTTATTGGCGGGGCGGGGAGAAAAACTGTTTTTT
NA,TRBV7-2,TRBJ2-7,CASSLAAYPGAYEQYF,TGTGCCAGCAGCTTAGCCGCTTATCCGGGGGCCTACGAGCAGTACTTC